This passage covers 30 T cell receptor beta chains from one sample sequenced in a study of blood T cell repertoires in COVID-19. Only in-frame clones appear in the TCRdb table, and some are missing; sequencing was by immunoSEQ multiplex PCR. Among some 150,000 clones, 88% were seen once, and the ten largest hold 10%. Material for sequencing was peripheral blood. Receptor source: a man aged 50-59 years with active or convalescent COVID-19.

The V gene is TRBV28, the J gene TRBJ2-1; TRBD1 is a possible D gene (10 bases). From germline, CDR1 is MDHEN and CDR2 SYDVKM. V was shortened by 2 bases and J by 5 bases, with 25 bases between the two germline ends. CDR3 length: 19 residues. CDR3 sequence: CASSLVGTGASGTDNEQFF. For the CDR3, the DNA is TGTGCCAGCAGTTTAGTGGGGACAGGGGCTAGCGGGACCGACAATGAGCAGTTCTTC.

The chain has TRBV11-3 and TRBJ2-7; 9 positions match TRBD1. The CDR3 has 16 residues. Germline V gene sequence: CDR1 SGHNT, CDR2 YENEEA. Trimming at V came to 1 base and at J to 6 bases, leaving 10 bases not matched to a gene. CDR3 bases: TGTGCCAGCAGCTTAGGGGCGGGACAGGGCTTTGGCGAGCAGTACTTC. Its protein is CASSLGAGQGFGEQYF.

The genes are TRBV4-1 and TRBJ2-1, with 9 nucleotides matching TRBD2. The CDR3 extends over 18 amino acids. Germline V gene lookup returns CDR1 MGHRA and CDR2 YSYEKL. J was trimmed by 4 bases and V by 4 bases; bases with no gene match: 14. The chain's CDR3 is CASSPPGKTSGGYNEQFF. For the CDR3, the DNA is TGCGCCAGCAGCCCCCCAGGGAAGACTAGCGGAGGTTACAATGAGCAGTTCTTC.

The V call is TRBV23-1, the J call TRBJ2-1; 8 bases are shared with TRBD2. TRBV23-1 is reported as an ORF; its role is uncertain. After removal of 6 bases from V and 2 bases from J, the junction contained 15 bases not matched to a gene. CDR3 length equals 18 residues. The CDR3 region is CASRRPLAEREAYNEQFF. The CDR3 DNA reads as TGCGCCAGCAGGCGACCACTAGCGGAAAGGGAGGCCTACAATGAGCAGTTCTTC.

CDR3 sequence reads: CASSSLRELYGYTF. In DNA form, the CDR3 reads TGTGCCAGCTCGTCCTTACGAGAGCTCTATGGCTACACCTTC. The rearrangement uses TRBV18 and TRBJ1-2; D call uncertain. CDR1 and CDR2 (germline): KGHSH, LQKENI. This CDR3 comprises 14 residues. The V gene lost 6 bases and the J gene lost 4 bases, with 15 bases spanning the gap.

The V gene is TRBV7-9, the J gene TRBJ2-3; TRBD2 aligns across 8 bases. Losses at the gene ends were 5 bases for V and 2 bases for J; bases not matched to a gene: 6. The CDR3 runs to 15 residues. Germline CDR1 is SEHNR and CDR2 is FQNEAQ (reference sequence). The CDR3 region is CASSASGSITDTQYF. In DNA form, the CDR3 reads TGTGCCAGCAGCGCAAGCGGGAGCATCACAGATACGCAGTATTTT.

The chain carries TRBV7-3 and TRBJ2-1; TRBD1 matches 7 bases. The J segment lost 8 bases and the V segment lost 0 bases, leaving 4 bases of the junction unmatched. Germline lookup yields CDR1 SGHTA and CDR2 FQGTGA. CDR3 length: 14 amino acids. CDR3 in DNA: TGTGCCAGCAGCTTAACAGGGGGCATCGATGAGCAGTTCTTC. Amino acid sequence: CASSLTGGIDEQFF.

The chain employs TRBV4-3 and TRBJ1-2; D ambiguous. The V end was cut by 0 bases, the J end by 6 bases, with 14 bases between. Germline assignment: CDR1 LGHNA and CDR2 YSLEER. This CDR3 region has 15 residues. The DNA of the CDR3 is TGCGCCAGCAGCCAAGATGCGATTAGAGGCGATGGCTACACCTTC. This translates into CASSQDAIRGDGYTF.

The CDR3 spells CASSSTSGRDNEQFF. The CDR3 DNA reads TGTGCCAGCAGTTCGACTAGCGGAAGGGACAATGAGCAGTTCTTC. The V and J genes are TRBV6-6 and TRBJ2-1; 9 nucleotides align to TRBD2. From germline, CDR1 is MNHNY and CDR2 SVGAGI (reference sequence). With V trimmed by 4 bases and J by 5 bases, 6 bases remained unmatched. The length of the CDR3 is 15 residues.

The rearrangement links TRBV19 to TRBJ2-7; TRBD1 matches 10 bases. V was pared by 9 bases and J by 4 bases, with 9 bases of the junction left unmatched. Germline CDR1 reads LNHDA; CDR2 reads SQIVND (reference sequence). CDR3 length: 14 amino acids. Written as DNA, the CDR3 is TGTGCCAGCAGCCGGGACAGGGGTCGGTACGAGCAGTACTTC. Amino acids: CASSRDRGRYEQYF. The variable domain in full, completed from reference TRBV19 and TRBJ2-7, reads DGGITQSPKYLFRKEGQNVTLSCEQNLNHDAMYWYRQDPGQGLRLIYYSQIVNDFQKGDIAEGYSVSREKKESFPLTVTSAQKNPTAFYLCASSRDRGRYEQYFGPGTRLTVT.

V and J are TRBV19 and TRBJ2-1; 13 nucleotides align to TRBD2. The J segment lost 8 bases and the V segment lost 6 bases, leaving 10 bases of the junction unmatched. CDR1 is LNHDA, CDR2 SQIVND, per germline (reference sequence). This CDR3 is 16 amino acids long. Here the CDR3 reads CASRRPGTSGKDEQFF. The CDR3 DNA reads TGTGCCAGTAGGCGACCCGGGACTAGCGGGAAGGATGAGCAGTTCTTC.

This rearrangement joins TRBV28 to TRBJ1-2; no firm D call. Trimming cost V 8 bases and J 8 bases, with 15 bases left between them. The CDR3 runs 12 residues. Per the germline V gene, CDR1 is MDHEN and CDR2 is SYDVKM. The chain's CDR3 is CASLATPYGYTF. The CDR3 nucleotides read TGTGCCAGCCTCGCCACTCCATACGGCTACACCTTC.

This sequence joins TRBV6-5 and TRBJ1-4, with 8 bases fitting TRBD1. The trim removed 5 bases at V and 5 bases at J, leaving 7 bases unmatched. The length of the CDR3 is 15 residues. The germline CDR1 and CDR2 sequences are MNHEY and SVGAGI. CDR3: CASSTSGGTNEKLFF. For the CDR3, the DNA is TGTGCCAGCAGTACCTCAGGGGGCACAAATGAAAAACTGTTTTTT.

The V call is TRBV3-1 (or the pseudogene TRBV3-2), the J call TRBJ2-4; 8 bases map to TRBD1. In germline, CDR1 is LGHDT, CDR2 YNNKEL (reference sequence). This CDR3 has 17 amino acids. Losses at the gene ends were 4 bases for V and 0 bases for J; bases not matched to a gene: 8. CDR3 protein: CASSPGTGHLAKNIQYF. In nucleotides, the CDR3 is TGTGCCAGCAGCCCAGGGACAGGACACCTAGCCAAAAACATTCAGTACTTC.

The chain carries TRBV5-1 and TRBJ2-1; D is perhaps TRBD2 (7 bases). The CDR3 is 14 amino acids. Germline loops: CDR1 SGHRS, CDR2 YFSETQ. V lost 4 bases and J 9 bases, leaving 17 bases between the germline ends. This chain's CDR3 is CASSEGGGAVEQFF. DNA of the CDR3: TGCGCCAGCAGCGAGGGTGGGGGGGCGGTTGAGCAGTTCTTC. The full variable domain, its missing parts supplied by reference TRBV5-1 and TRBJ2-1, is KAGVTQTPRYLIKTRGQQVTLSCSPISGHRSVSWYQQTPGQGLQFLFEYFSETQRNKGNFPGRFSGRQFSNSRSEMNVSTLELGDSALYLCASSEGGGAVEQFFGPGTRLTVL.

This chain connects TRBV5-6 to TRBJ2-1, with 8 bases lining up with TRBD2. The CDR3 covers 15 residues. Trimming removed 2 bases from V and 4 bases from J; junction bases left unmatched: 5. The germline V gene encodes CDR1 SGHDT and CDR2 YYEEEE. DNA for the CDR3: TGTGCCAGCAGCTTTCGAGCGGGAGCTTACAATGAGCAGTTCTTC. Amino acid sequence: CASSFRAGAYNEQFF.

The chain is built from TRBV19 and TRBJ1-5; 10 bases are a match to TRBD1. The length of the CDR3 is 14 residues. CDR1 and CDR2 from the germline V gene are LNHDA and SQIVND (reference sequence). J gave up 6 bases and V 5 bases, and 4 bases lay outside the gene matches. This chain's CDR3 is CASSPRTGGQPQHF. In nucleotides, the CDR3 is TGTGCCAGTAGTCCACGGACAGGGGGTCAGCCCCAGCATTTT.

This rearrangement joins TRBV27 to TRBJ1-5; tentative D call: TRBD1 (6 bases). This CDR3 is built from 19 residues. The germline gives CDR1 MNHEY, CDR2 SMNVEV (reference sequence). V lost 0 bases and J lost 6, with 24 bases in between. DNA of the CDR3: TGTGCCAGCAGTTTATCCCAGGGGAGGGGTGGAGGGGACGGTCAGCCCCAGCATTTT. It translates to CASSLSQGRGGGDGQPQHF.

The chain employs TRBV28 and TRBJ1-2; D possibly corresponds to TRBD1 (6 bases). The germline CDR1 and CDR2 sequences are MDHEN and SYDVKM. CDR3 length: 14 residues. Trimming left V 6 bases short and J 8 bases short, with 19 bases between. The CDR3 loop is CASRTRGGARGYTF. Written as DNA, the CDR3 is TGTGCCAGCAGAACCCGCGGGGGGGCCAGGGGCTACACCTTC.

The chain couples TRBV19 to TRBJ1-1; unclear D gene. The CDR3 is made up of 13 amino acids. Germline CDR1 is LNHDA and CDR2 is SQIVND (reference sequence). Trimming took off 9 bases at V and 5 bases at J, with 16 bases between the two ends. CDR3 coding DNA: TGTGCCAGCCACCCCGGCGGCCTTACTGAAGCTTTCTTT. Its translation is CASHPGGLTEAFF.

This clone was counted a single time. This chain connects TRBV5-5 to TRBJ2-1; 8 bases align to TRBD2. There are 15 residues in the CDR3. The germline gives CDR1 SGHKS, CDR2 YYEKEE (reference sequence). V shed 4 bases and J 0 bases; nucleotides not matched to a gene: 3. In DNA form, the CDR3 reads TGTGCCAGCAGCGCTCGGGGGGGCTCCTACAATGAGCAGTTCTTC. Amino acids: CASSARGGSYNEQFF.

The chain combines TRBV5-1 with TRBJ2-7, with 7 bases lining up with TRBD1. The CDR3 length is 14 residues. The V gene end was trimmed by 2 bases and the J gene end by 4 bases; junction bases not matched to a gene: 6. Germline CDR1 and CDR2: SGHRS and YFSETQ. The CDR3 sequence is CASSFSQGVYEQYF. The CDR3 DNA reads TGCGCCAGCAGCTTTAGCCAGGGGGTGTACGAGCAGTACTTC.

The chain has TRBV20-1 and TRBJ1-1; perhaps TRBD1 as D (6 bases). This CDR3 has 15 amino acids. The germline V gene encodes CDR1 DFQATT and CDR2 SNEGSKA (reference sequence). Trimming pared 3 bases from V and 1 base from J, leaving 15 bases between. The CDR3 sequence is CSASVGGGGNTEAFF. CDR3 in DNA: TGCAGTGCTAGTGTCGGGGGAGGGGGGAACACTGAAGCTTTCTTT.

V and J are TRBV6-6 and TRBJ1-1; TRBD1 matches 10 bases. The CDR3 consists of 15 residues. CDR1 and CDR2 from the germline V gene are MNHNY and SVGAGI (reference sequence). V shed 6 bases, J shed 3 bases, and the junction held 7 bases outside the gene matches. CDR3 sequence: CASRKPGQGHTEAFF. Here the CDR3 DNA reads TGTGCCAGCAGGAAACCGGGACAGGGGCACACTGAAGCTTTCTTT.

This clone was detected once. This chain uses TRBV7-2 with TRBJ2-5, with D possibly matching TRBD1 (5 bases). The CDR3 extends over 16 amino acids. Germline V gives CDR1 SGHTA, CDR2 FQGNSA. The germline V and J ends were trimmed by 2 bases and 5 bases, with 18 bases remaining between them. CDR3 sequence (DNA): TGTGCCAGCAGCTTACTCCCCGCCGACGGACACGAGACCCAGTACTTC. The encoded protein is CASSLLPADGHETQYF.

This rearrangement joins TRBV10-3 to TRBJ1-4, with 10 bases that match TRBD1. This CDR3 region has 14 residues. The V and J ends lost 6 bases and 6 bases, in that order; junction bases with no gene match: 4. Germline V gives CDR1 ENHRY, CDR2 SYGVKD. CDR3 residues: CAIRGDRGDEKLFF. For the CDR3, the DNA is TGTGCCATCAGGGGGGACAGGGGTGATGAAAAACTGTTTTTT.

The rearrangement joins TRBV28 to TRBJ2-3, with D perhaps matching TRBD2 (6 bases). The CDR3 totals 17 residues. The V gene lost 8 bases and the J gene lost 3 bases, with 24 bases spanning the gap. Germline values: CDR1 MDHEN, CDR2 SYDVKM. CDR3 in amino acids: CASCSSARLEGTDTQYF. The CDR3 DNA reads as TGTGCCAGCTGCTCTTCTGCCCGACTAGAAGGAACAGATACGCAGTATTTT.

This clone was found once. The V call is TRBV27, the J call TRBJ2-7; perhaps TRBD1 as D (5 bases). Germline V gene lookup returns CDR1 MNHEY and CDR2 SMNVEV (reference sequence). Trimming took off 6 bases at V and 0 bases at J, with 18 bases between the two ends. CDR3 length: 16 residues. Here the CDR3 reads CASRDVLDSSSYEQYF. The CDR3 coding sequence is TGTGCCAGCAGGGACGTACTTGACAGTAGCTCCTACGAGCAGTACTTC.

This chain uses TRBV14 with TRBJ1-4, with a tentative D call TRBD1 (5 bases). This CDR3 contains 15 residues. Germline CDR1 and CDR2: SGHDN and FVKESK. V was trimmed by 4 bases and J by 8 bases, leaving 17 bases between them. CDR3 loop: CASSPRRGTREKLFF. As DNA, the CDR3 is TGTGCCAGCAGCCCCCGTAGGGGAACAAGAGAAAAACTGTTTTTT.

This clone was counted between two and nine times. V usage is TRBV5-4 and J usage is TRBJ1-1, with 9 bases that match TRBD1. The length of the CDR3 is 13 residues. CDR1 is SGHNT and CDR2 is YYREEE in the germline V gene (reference sequence). The junction had 4 bases not matched to a gene; V was cut back by 0 bases and J by 10 bases. The CDR3 DNA reads TGTGCCAGCAGCTTGGGAGGGACAGGGATAGCTTTCTTT. Translated: CASSLGGTGIAFF.